These 21 T cell receptor beta chains were sequenced from one sample in a study of T cell responses to AZD1222 COVID-19 vaccine. TCRdb's table, derived via immunoSEQ multiplex PCR, lists solely in-frame clones and lacks some. The sample shows about 140,000 clones, around 93% of them seen only once. Here the sequenced sample was peripheral blood, taken 28 days after the second AZD1222 dose. These receptors came from an adult who received the AZD1222 COVID-19 vaccine.

The genes are TRBV4-2 and TRBJ2-7; TRBD1 is a possible D gene (5 bases). CDR3 length: 15 amino acids. V shed 3 bases and J shed 2 bases, with 14 bases lying between them. CDR1 is LGHNA, CDR2 YNFKEQ, per germline. The CDR3 DNA follows: TGTGCCAGCAGCCAGGAATACAGGTCCCCCTACGAGCAGTACTTC. Translation: CASSQEYRSPYEQYF.

The V gene is TRBV6-6, the J gene TRBJ2-2; TRBD2 agrees at 13 bases. Germline assignment: CDR1 MNHNY and CDR2 SVGAGI (reference sequence). The length of the CDR3 is 21 residues. Unmatched junction bases numbered 20, after V lost 5 bases and J lost 5 bases. CDR3 bases: TGTGCCAGCAGTCCAAAATCCCTTGGACTAGCGGGAGCTCGTCGTACCGGGGAGCTGTTTTTT. It specifies CASSPKSLGLAGARRTGELFF.

This clone is a singleton in its sample. The chain employs TRBV19 and TRBJ1-5; D unclear. The CDR3 runs 14 residues. CDR1 is LNHDA and CDR2 is SQIVND in the germline V gene (reference sequence). V gave up 9 bases and J gave up 3 bases, with 15 bases separating them. CDR3 DNA: TGTGCCAGCCGAAAGGAGGCTGACAATCAGCCCCAGCATTTT. This codes for CASRKEADNQPQHF. Looking up the rest from reference TRBV19 and TRBJ1-5 gives the full variable domain: DGGITQSPKYLFRKEGQNVTLSCEQNLNHDAMYWYRQDPGQGLRLIYYSQIVNDFQKGDIAEGYSVSREKKESFPLTVTSAQKNPTAFYLCASRKEADNQPQHFGDGTRLSIL.

A single count supports this clone. The rearrangement joins TRBV7-6 to TRBJ1-1, with D unresolved. Deletions cut 2 bases from V and 2 bases from J, with 6 bases between. Per germline, CDR1 SGHVS and CDR2 FNYEAQ. The CDR3 is 13 residues long. For the CDR3, the DNA is TGTGCCAGCAGCTTATCCTATAACACTGAAGCTTTCTTT. This sequence encodes CASSLSYNTEAFF.

This clone was counted a single time. The V call is TRBV2, the J call TRBJ1-1; TRBD1 aligns across 8 bases. J lost 4 bases, V lost 6 bases, and 7 bases had no gene match. The CDR3 is 14 residues long. Germline assignment: CDR1 SNHLY and CDR2 FYNNEI. The CDR3 region has the DNA TGTGCCAGCAGCGAAAGGACAGGGCGCACTGAAGCTTTCTTT. Translated, it gives CASSERTGRTEAFF.

The CDR3 sequence: CTSSQNPGLAEPKGTGELFF. As DNA, the CDR3 is TGCACCAGCAGCCAAAACCCGGGACTAGCGGAACCTAAGGGCACCGGGGAGCTGTTTTTT. This chain links TRBV1 with TRBJ2-2; the DNA was not used to check the table's D call, TRBD2. TRBV1 is a pseudogene segment. The CDR3 covers 20 residues.

This clone has more than one count but fewer than ten. The CDR3 DNA reads as TGTGCCAGAAGGGCCCTGAGGGGGGCCAACGTCCTGACTTTC. This gives the protein CARRALRGANVLTF. This chain connects TRBV2 to TRBJ2-6; the D is unclear. Germline CDR1 and CDR2: SNHLY and FYNNEI. This CDR3 comprises 14 residues. V was pared by 9 bases and J by 4 bases, with 13 bases between.

This clone has just one count. The rearrangement links TRBV7-3 to TRBJ2-1, with unresolved D. The CDR3 totals 13 residues. V was clipped by 4 bases and J by 5 bases, with 9 bases between them. The germline gives CDR1 SGHTA, CDR2 FQGTGA. The CDR3 nucleotides are TGTGCCAGCAGCTCCGCCCATGACAATGAGCAGTTCTTC. It codes for CASSSAHDNEQFF.

The genes are TRBV28 and TRBJ2-4; 10 bases match TRBD1. Germline values: CDR1 MDHEN, CDR2 SYDVKM. V lost 8 bases to trimming and J lost 7 bases; unmatched junction nucleotides: 5. The CDR3 consists of 13 residues. CDR3 in DNA: TGTGCCAGCCGACAGGGGGCGGAGAACATTCAGTACTTC. It codes for CASRQGAENIQYF.

The V gene is TRBV28, the J gene TRBJ1-1, with D perhaps matching TRBD1 (6 bases). There are 15 residues in the CDR3. V lost 3 bases to trimming and J lost 3 bases, with 14 bases between them. The germline V gene has CDR1 MDHEN and CDR2 SYDVKM. CDR3 DNA sequence: TGTGCCAGCAGTTTTCGCCAGGGGCTTTACACTGAAGCTTTCTTT. Translating gives CASSFRQGLYTEAFF.

The chain joins TRBV9 to TRBJ1-2; D is unclear. Germline V gene data show CDR1 as SGDLS and CDR2 as YYNGEE. The CDR3 sequence is 14 residues long. V lost 4 bases and J 0 bases, leaving 10 bases between the germline ends. As DNA, the CDR3 is TGTGCCAGCAGCATCAAAGGGACTAACTATGGCTACACCTTC. The encoded protein is CASSIKGTNYGYTF.

The CDR3 sequence: CASSLWGTGSSNQPQHF. The CDR3 DNA sequence: TGTGCCAGCAGTTTATGGGGGACAGGGAGTAGCAATCAGCCCCAGCATTTT. V and J are TRBV28 and TRBJ1-5; 9 bases fit TRBD1. The CDR3 has 17 amino acids. V shed 0 bases, J shed 0 bases, and the junction held 3 bases outside the gene matches. CDR1 is MDHEN and CDR2 is SYDVKM in the germline V gene.

The chain combines TRBV2 with TRBJ2-3; 7 bases align to TRBD2. The CDR3 extends over 17 amino acids. With V trimmed by 8 bases and J by 0 bases, 14 bases remained unmatched. Per the germline V gene, CDR1 is SNHLY and CDR2 is FYNNEI. The CDR3 sequence is CASGRPLTSDSTDTQYF. As DNA, the CDR3 is TGTGCCAGCGGTCGGCCCTTAACTAGCGATAGCACAGATACGCAGTATTTT.

This clone has only one observation. This chain joins TRBV7-9 and TRBJ1-2, with D unresolved. From germline, CDR1 is SEHNR and CDR2 FQNEAQ (reference sequence). The germline V and J ends were trimmed by 1 base and 7 bases, with 10 bases remaining between them. The CDR3 is made up of 13 amino acids. CDR3 DNA sequence: TGTGCCAGCAGCTTAGAATCGCTAGGTGGCTACACCTTC. Amino acid sequence: CASSLESLGGYTF.

This clone was seen once. This chain uses TRBV3-1 (or the pseudogene TRBV3-2) with TRBJ2-5, with TRBD2 as a possible D gene (6 bases). V was cut by 4 bases and J by 1 base, with 25 bases left in between. CDR3 length equals 19 residues. Germline CDR1 LGHDT, CDR2 YNNKEL (reference sequence). DNA for the CDR3: TGTGCCAGCAGCCTCTATCCCGGGACTCTCAAGGGGCTCCAAGAGACCCAGTACTTC. Protein product: CASSLYPGTLKGLQETQYF.

The chain joins TRBV4-1 to TRBJ2-1; TRBD2 is a possible D gene (5 bases). The germline V gene has CDR1 MGHRA and CDR2 YSYEKL. V lost 3 bases and J 0 bases, leaving 18 bases between the germline ends. This CDR3 region has 18 residues. The CDR3 DNA reads TGCGCCAGCAGCCATACGACCATTACCGGGGTCTCCTACAATGAGCAGTTCTTC. Encoded protein: CASSHTTITGVSYNEQFF.

J is TRBJ2-7 and V is TRBV24-1, with 7 positions matching TRBD1. The germline V gene has CDR1 KGHDR and CDR2 SFDVKD. This CDR3 spans 14 amino acids. With V trimmed by 3 bases and J by 4 bases, 5 bases remained unmatched. The CDR3 region has the DNA TGTGCCACCAGTGATGGAGGCAGGGGGTACGAGCAGTACTTC. This sequence encodes CATSDGGRGYEQYF.

The chain has TRBV27 and TRBJ1-1; TRBD1 might be the D (5 bases). This CDR3 is built from 13 residues. Germline CDR1 reads MNHEY; CDR2 reads SMNVEV (reference sequence). V lost 6 bases, J lost 1 base, and 9 bases lay in between. CDR3 residues: CASSQGRNTEAFF. Written as DNA, the CDR3 is TGTGCCAGCAGCCAGGGTAGGAACACTGAAGCTTTCTTT.

This chain links TRBV4-3 with TRBJ2-5; 11 bases match TRBD2. CDR3 length: 14 residues. Germline trimming cut 3 bases from V and 5 bases from J; bases unmatched to any gene: 2. Germline loops: CDR1 LGHNA, CDR2 YSLEER. CDR3 sequence reads: CASSQGTSGETQYF. The CDR3 DNA reads TGCGCCAGCAGCCAGGGGACTAGCGGCGAGACCCAGTACTTC.

CDR3 in amino acids: CASSEGEGGNTEAFF. The CDR3 DNA is TGTGCCAGCAGCGAGGGTGAGGGGGGGAACACTGAAGCTTTCTTT. The V gene is TRBV9, the J gene TRBJ1-1; perhaps TRBD1 as D (6 bases). From germline, CDR1 is SGDLS and CDR2 YYNGEE. The ends were cut back, 3 bases at V and 1 base at J, with 13 bases in the middle. There are 15 residues in the CDR3.

The chain uses TRBV29-1 and TRBJ2-2; 7 bases are shared with TRBD1. The CDR3 sequence is 15 residues long. V was pared by 4 bases and J by 0 bases, with 5 bases of the junction left unmatched. Germline V lookup: CDR1 SQVTM, CDR2 ANQGSEA. The CDR3 DNA follows: TGCAGCGTTGTTCTGGGACAGACGAACACCGGGGAGCTGTTTTTT. Translating gives CSVVLGQTNTGELFF.